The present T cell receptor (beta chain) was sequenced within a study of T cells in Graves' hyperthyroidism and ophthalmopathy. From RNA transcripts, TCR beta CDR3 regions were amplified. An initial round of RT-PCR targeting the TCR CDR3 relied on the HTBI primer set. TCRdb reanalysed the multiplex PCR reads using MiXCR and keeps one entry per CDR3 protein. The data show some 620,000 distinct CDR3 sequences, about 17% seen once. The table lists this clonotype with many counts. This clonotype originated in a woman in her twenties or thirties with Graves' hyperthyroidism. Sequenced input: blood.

The CDR3, as DNA: TGTGCCAGCAGTTACGGCGACAGATCTGGAAACACCATATATTTT. As protein: CASSYGDRSGNTIYF. The rearrangement joins TRBV6-5 to TRBJ1-3; a possible D gene is TRBD1 (5 bases). Between the trimmed V and J ends, which lost 2 bases and 1 base, there was a span of 9 bases. The CDR3 loop spans 15 amino acids. From germline, CDR1 is MNHEY and CDR2 SVGAGI.